These 28 T cell receptor beta chains share one sample of origin, sequenced in a study of blood T cell repertoires in COVID-19. The table came from immunoSEQ multiplex PCR; TCRdb's copy has only in-frame clones and leaves some out. Counted here are 70,000 to 85,000 clones, approximately 80% occurring once; the ten biggest clones make up roughly 12%. The sample consisted of peripheral blood. These receptors were obtained from a man older than 75 with acute or convalescent COVID-19.

V and J are TRBV6-6 and TRBJ1-1; TRBD1 agrees at 7 bases. Trimming took 4 bases from V and 5 from J; bases not matched to a gene: 10. The V gene's germline CDR1 is MNHNY and CDR2 SVGAGI (reference sequence). The CDR3 loop spans 15 amino acids. The chain's CDR3 is CASSSRQGGRTEAFF. In DNA, the CDR3 is TGTGCCAGCAGTTCTCGACAGGGAGGAAGAACTGAAGCTTTCTTT.

The gene calls are TRBV10-1 and TRBJ1-1, with 9 bases lining up with TRBD1. J lost 1 base, V lost 4 bases, and 4 bases had no gene match. The CDR3 is 15 residues long. CDR1 and CDR2 (germline): WNHNN, SYGVQD (reference sequence). The CDR3 sequence: CASSVGTGRNTEAFF. CDR3 nucleotide sequence: TGCGCCAGCAGTGTTGGGACAGGGAGGAACACTGAAGCTTTCTTT.

The gene calls are TRBV5-1 and TRBJ2-1; TRBD1 matches at 7 bases. Germline CDR1 SGHRS, CDR2 YFSETQ. CDR3 size: 17 residues. V trimming: 4 bases; J trimming: 0 bases; junction bases outside the gene matches: 10. CDR3 residues: CASSPTGQASSYNEQFF. CDR3 nucleotides: TGCGCCAGCAGCCCAACTGGACAGGCTAGCTCCTACAATGAGCAGTTCTTC.

The J gene is TRBJ2-3, the V gene TRBV3-1 (or the pseudogene TRBV3-2); tentatively, D is TRBD2 (7 bases). V was pared by 6 bases and J by 8 bases, with 21 bases between. Germline lookup yields CDR1 LGHDT and CDR2 YNNKEL (reference sequence). This CDR3 is built from 15 residues. The chain's CDR3 is CASSPNGGGKFTQYF. DNA of the CDR3: TGTGCCAGCAGTCCCAACGGCGGGGGCAAGTTTACGCAGTATTTT.

V usage is TRBV30 and J usage is TRBJ2-1; 9 nucleotides align to TRBD1. Germline CDR1 is GTSNPN and CDR2 is SVGIG (reference sequence). The trim removed 5 bases at V and 7 bases at J, leaving 9 bases unmatched. The CDR3 has 14 amino acids. This CDR3 reads CAWGTGTGSNEQFF. CDR3 DNA sequence: TGTGCCTGGGGAACCGGGACAGGGTCGAATGAGCAGTTCTTC.

The rearrangement uses TRBV11-3 and TRBJ2-2; tentative D call: TRBD1 (7 bases). Trimming stripped 5 bases from V and 7 bases from J, with 17 bases between. The CDR3 contains 15 residues. Germline V gene data show CDR1 as SGHNT and CDR2 as YENEEA. The CDR3 sequence: CASSPQEGAGGELFF. The CDR3 DNA follows: TGTGCCAGCAGCCCGCAGGAGGGGGCGGGCGGGGAGCTGTTTTTT.

V usage is TRBV9 and J usage is TRBJ2-5; 7 nucleotides agree with TRBD1. V trimming: 4 bases; J trimming: 4 bases; junction bases outside the gene matches: 4. The CDR3 consists of 13 residues. Germline CDR1 reads SGDLS; CDR2 reads YYNGEE. The CDR3 loop is CASSIGQVETQYF. CDR3 bases: TGTGCCAGCAGCATTGGACAGGTAGAGACCCAGTACTTC.

A few counts support this clone. The V gene is TRBV19, the J gene TRBJ1-1; D gene unclear. Germline V gives CDR1 LNHDA, CDR2 SQIVND (reference sequence). This CDR3 is 14 amino acids long. Trimming pared 2 bases from V and 1 base from J, leaving 8 bases between. Here the CDR3 DNA reads TGTGCCAGTAGTATAACAGATCCGAACACTGAAGCTTTCTTT. Protein: CASSITDPNTEAFF.

This chain joins TRBV5-1 and TRBJ1-6, with 11 bases matching TRBD1. Germline values: CDR1 SGHRS, CDR2 YFSETQ. Germline trimming cut 3 bases from V and 10 bases from J; bases unmatched to any gene: 3. This CDR3 spans 14 amino acids. The CDR3 sequence: CASSSDRGRSPLHF. The DNA of the CDR3 is TGCGCCAGCAGCTCGGACAGGGGGCGATCACCCCTCCACTTT.

The chain couples TRBV12-3 or TRBV12-4 to TRBJ1-3, with no clear D. There are 13 residues in the CDR3. Trimming took off 8 bases at V and 0 bases at J, with 8 bases between the two ends. CDR3 protein: CASGPASGNTIYF. DNA for the CDR3: TGTGCCAGCGGCCCTGCCTCTGGAAACACCATATATTTT.

This clone was recorded once. The V call is TRBV5-3, the J call TRBJ2-1; TRBD1 matches 7 bases. TRBV5-3 carries the ORF label, with uncertain function. With 4 bases clipped from V and 6 bases from J, the junction kept 19 bases outside the gene matches. The CDR3 spans 18 residues. CDR3 coding DNA: TGTGCCAGAAGCGTTCCCCTCCTCCGGGACAGAAGTCCCAATGAGCAGTTCTTC. This codes for CARSVPLLRDRSPNEQFF.

This clone was observed a few times. The genes are TRBV5-1 and TRBJ1-1; maybe TRBD1 (6 bases). With 5 bases removed from V and 1 base from J, the gap between germline ends came to 9 bases. Germline values: CDR1 SGHRS, CDR2 YFSETQ. This CDR3 spans 13 amino acids. CDR3 loop: CASRQGQNTEAFF. The CDR3 DNA reads TGCGCCAGCAGGCAGGGACAGAACACTGAAGCTTTCTTT.

The V call is TRBV19, the J call TRBJ2-3; D is possibly TRBD1 (6 bases). V lost 3 bases, J lost 3 bases, and 19 bases lay in between. The CDR3 extends over 17 amino acids. CDR1 and CDR2 (germline): LNHDA, SQIVND (reference sequence). The CDR3 protein is CASSIFTGTGKTDTQYF. DNA of the CDR3: TGTGCCAGTAGTATTTTTACAGGGACGGGAAAAACAGATACGCAGTATTTT.

The rearrangement uses TRBV7-8 and TRBJ2-5; 10 bases are a match to TRBD2. The CDR3 is 14 residues long. Per germline, CDR1 SGHVS and CDR2 FQNEAQ. Trimming at V came to 4 bases and at J to 2 bases, leaving 1 base not matched to a gene. The CDR3 sequence: CASSSLAGQETQYF. DNA of the CDR3: TGTGCCAGCAGCTCACTAGCGGGGCAAGAGACCCAGTACTTC.

This clone appeared a single time. CDR3 residues: CASSVSGGREKLFF. For the CDR3, the DNA is TGTGCCAGTAGTGTTTCAGGAGGGCGAGAAAAACTGTTTTTT. The rearrangement joins TRBV19 to TRBJ1-4; D gene ambiguous. V gave up 5 bases and J gave up 8 bases, with 15 bases separating them. Per germline, CDR1 LNHDA and CDR2 SQIVND (reference sequence). The CDR3 consists of 14 residues.

This chain joins TRBV23-1 and TRBJ1-1, with D perhaps matching TRBD1 (6 bases). TRBV23-1 is an open reading frame whose function is uncertain. This CDR3 is built from 13 residues. V lost 2 bases and J 6 bases, leaving 10 bases between the germline ends. The CDR3 is CASSQGGAPEAFF. The DNA for the CDR3 is TGCGCCAGCAGTCAAGGGGGGGCTCCTGAAGCTTTCTTT.

This sequence joins TRBV30 and TRBJ1-1, with D possibly matching TRBD1 (5 bases). V was shortened by 3 bases and J by 1 base, with 12 bases between the two germline ends. This CDR3 has 14 amino acids. Per the germline V gene, CDR1 is GTSNPN and CDR2 is SVGIG (reference sequence). As DNA, the CDR3 is TGTGCCTGGAGCGCCTTAGGGGCGAACACTGAAGCTTTCTTT. Its translation: CAWSALGANTEAFF.

The rearrangement uses TRBV7-9 and TRBJ2-7, with a weak D call TRBD1 (6 bases). CDR1 and CDR2 (germline): SEHNR, FQNEAQ (reference sequence). This CDR3 contains 12 residues. V lost 5 bases and J 4 bases, leaving 9 bases between the germline ends. The CDR3 reads CASSKTGYEQYF. The CDR3 DNA is TGTGCCAGCAGCAAAACAGGGTACGAGCAGTACTTC.

Only a few counts were recorded for this clone. The J gene is TRBJ1-1, the V gene TRBV5-1, with 7 bases that match TRBD1. The junction had 7 bases not matched to a gene; V was cut back by 4 bases and J by 1 base. There are 15 residues in the CDR3. Germline CDR1 reads SGHRS; CDR2 reads YFSETQ. The CDR3 nucleotides are TGCGCCAGCAGCCTGACAGGGACCCCGAACACTGAAGCTTTCTTT. As protein: CASSLTGTPNTEAFF.

The rearrangement links TRBV11-3 to TRBJ2-4, with 7 nucleotides matching TRBD1. The J segment lost 0 bases and the V segment lost 5 bases, leaving 4 bases of the junction unmatched. Germline lookup yields CDR1 SGHNT and CDR2 YENEEA. The CDR3 spans 15 residues. The CDR3 region has the DNA TGTGCCAGCAGCCAAGGGGGCTTAGCCAAAAACATTCAGTACTTC. This translates into CASSQGGLAKNIQYF.

The chain employs TRBV3-1 (or the pseudogene TRBV3-2) and TRBJ1-2; D is ambiguous. Deletions cut 0 bases from V and 4 bases from J, with 6 bases between. CDR3 length equals 13 residues. Germline assignment: CDR1 LGHDT and CDR2 YNNKEL (reference sequence). DNA for the CDR3: TGTGCCAGCAGCCAAGAGAGGGCCTATGGCTACACCTTC. Translated, it gives CASSQERAYGYTF.

The genes are TRBV4-1 and TRBJ2-1, with a tentative D call TRBD2 (6 bases). This CDR3 has 20 amino acids. The germline V gene has CDR1 MGHRA and CDR2 YSYEKL. The V end lost 0 bases, the J end lost 0 bases, and 21 bases lay between the germline ends. The CDR3, as DNA: TGCGCCAGCAGCCAAGATCTGGTCGGGGCGGGGTTGAGCTCCTACAATGAGCAGTTCTTC. Translated, it gives CASSQDLVGAGLSSYNEQFF.

Comments on this clone: Mismatch with germline at one junction end may stem from a read error. The chain uses TRBV6-6 and TRBJ1-2, with no clear D. The germline CDR1 and CDR2 sequences are MNHNY and SVGAGI (reference sequence). The CDR3 extends over 13 amino acids. CDR3 residues: CASSDSTLYGYTF. The CDR3 coding sequence is TGTGCCAGCAGTGACTCGACACTCTATGGCTACACCTTC.

CDR3 in DNA: TGCAGTGCTAGTCTTAACAGGGACCCCACAGATACGCAGTATTTT. Amino acids: CSASLNRDPTDTQYF. The chain couples TRBV20-1 to TRBJ2-3, with D perhaps matching TRBD1 (6 bases). The germline V gene has CDR1 DFQATT and CDR2 SNEGSKA (reference sequence). CDR3 size: 15 residues. Trimming removed 3 bases at V and 2 bases at J, with 15 bases between.

The J gene is TRBJ1-2, the V gene TRBV11-2; 9 nucleotides agree with TRBD1. The CDR3 has 15 amino acids. V trimming: 5 bases; J trimming: 7 bases; junction bases outside the gene matches: 11. In germline, CDR1 is SGHAT, CDR2 FQNNGV. This CDR3 is CASSAHGQGWGGYTF. In DNA form, the CDR3 reads TGTGCCAGCAGCGCACATGGACAGGGGTGGGGTGGCTACACCTTC.

This clone was observed a handful of times. The chain employs TRBV19 and TRBJ1-5; D is ambiguous. CDR1 LNHDA and CDR2 SQIVND come from the germline V gene (reference sequence). CDR3 length: 14 amino acids. Trimming pared 0 bases from V and 4 bases from J, leaving 7 bases between. The chain's CDR3 is CASSIDVPNQPQHF. The DNA for the CDR3 is TGTGCCAGTAGTATAGATGTCCCTAATCAGCCCCAGCATTTT.

This rearrangement joins TRBV25-1 to TRBJ2-7; TRBD2 is a possible D gene (5 bases). Trimming took 3 bases from V and 9 from J, leaving 15 bases between them. Germline V gene lookup returns CDR1 MGHDK and CDR2 SYGVNS. The CDR3 covers 13 residues. CDR3 sequence: CASSDSGLRTQYF. In nucleotides, the CDR3 is TGTGCCAGCAGTGATTCTGGACTGAGGACGCAGTACTTC.

The V call is TRBV7-2, the J call TRBJ1-3, with D perhaps TRBD1 (5 bases). Germline V CDR1 and CDR2: SGHTA, FQGNSA. V was pared by 0 bases and J by 6 bases, with 9 bases between. This CDR3 is 14 amino acids long. The CDR3 DNA reads as TGTGCCAGCAGCTTAGCCAGGGTAGCAAACACCATATATTTT. Translated, it gives CASSLARVANTIYF.